This entry lists 32 T cell receptor beta chains sequenced from one sample in a study of blood T cell repertoires in COVID-19. Some clones are missing from TCRdb's copy, which holds only in-frame ones; the method was immunoSEQ multiplex PCR. The sample shows more than 250,000 clones, about 86% of them seen only once. Input material: peripheral blood. Receptor source: a woman in her 30s who had recovered from COVID-19.

The chain combines TRBV10-3 with TRBJ2-3, with 8 bases lining up with TRBD1. The CDR3 runs 15 residues. The germline gives CDR1 ENHRY, CDR2 SYGVKD. After removal of 3 bases from V and 6 bases from J, the junction contained 8 bases not matched to a gene. The CDR3, as DNA: TGTGCCATCAGTGACGGGACAGGCCTCCGTGATACGCAGTATTTT. Amino acids: CAISDGTGLRDTQYF.

The rearrangement uses TRBV4-2 and TRBJ2-7, with 7 bases fitting TRBD2. The J segment lost 2 bases and the V segment lost 4 bases, leaving 5 bases of the junction unmatched. This CDR3 contains 14 residues. CDR1 and CDR2 from the germline V gene are LGHNA and YNFKEQ. The CDR3 is CASSRGRGAYEQYF. In DNA, the CDR3 is TGTGCCAGCAGCCGGGGACGGGGGGCCTACGAGCAGTACTTC.

The chain combines TRBV6-5 with TRBJ2-7, with 8 bases aligning to TRBD1. The CDR3 contains 14 residues. CDR1 and CDR2 (germline): MNHEY, SVGAGI. V lost 6 bases, J lost 2 bases, and 6 bases stayed unmatched. The CDR3 coding sequence is TGTGCCAGCAGCTCACGGACAGGGACCTACGAGCAGTACTTC. Translation gives CASSSRTGTYEQYF.

The chain is built from TRBV5-4 and TRBJ1-2; 8 bases agree with TRBD1. This CDR3 comprises 14 residues. CDR1 SGHNT and CDR2 YYREEE come from the germline V gene (reference sequence). V was pared by 3 bases and J by 8 bases, with 9 bases of the junction left unmatched. CDR3 coding DNA: TGTGCCAGCAGCTCTCGGACAGGGCCCCTCGGCTACACCTTC. This codes for CASSSRTGPLGYTF.

The chain employs TRBV6-2 or TRBV6-3 and TRBJ2-7; TRBD1 matches at 7 bases. The germline gives CDR1 MNHEY, CDR2 SVGEGT. The CDR3 consists of 15 residues. The V gene end was trimmed by 5 bases and the J gene end by 6 bases; junction bases not matched to a gene: 13. CDR3 nucleotide sequence: TGTGCCAGCAGTCGGCCGCACCTTGACAGGGTCGAGCAGTACTTC. Translating gives CASSRPHLDRVEQYF.

With regard to this clone: The same CDR3 also results from other DNA sequences found in this sample. The chain carries TRBV30 and TRBJ1-5; the match to TRBD1 covers 9 bases. In germline, CDR1 is GTSNPN, CDR2 SVGIG (reference sequence). The junction had 5 bases not matched to a gene; V was cut back by 1 base and J by 7 bases. The CDR3 sequence is 14 residues long. CDR3 residues: CAWSGTGVYQPQHF. The CDR3, as DNA: TGTGCCTGGAGTGGGACAGGGGTTTACCAGCCCCAGCATTTT.

The rearrangement uses TRBV29-1 and TRBJ1-2; no reliable D call. CDR3 length: 14 amino acids. Germline CDR1 and CDR2: SQVTM and ANQGSEA. Trimming cost V 5 bases and J 4 bases, with 17 bases left between them. Here the CDR3 DNA reads TGCAGCGTTATAAAAAACCGGGATTCCTATGGCTACACCTTC. Translated: CSVIKNRDSYGYTF.

This clone was recorded only once. The V call is TRBV1, the J call TRBJ2-1; the table's D call, TRBD2, was not checked against the DNA. TRBV1 represents a pseudogene. This CDR3 is 17 amino acids long. CDR3 nucleotides: TGCACCAGCAGCCGGAGGCCTAGCCACCCCGCATACAATGAGCAGTTCTTC. This sequence encodes CTSSRRPSHPAYNEQFF.

The rearrangement uses TRBV5-1 and TRBJ1-5; D gene uncertain. CDR1 is SGHRS and CDR2 is YFSETQ in the germline V gene. The CDR3 contains 17 residues. V lost 0 bases and J 8 bases, leaving 21 bases between the germline ends. DNA of the CDR3: TGCGCCAGCAGCTTGGCCTCACCCGTGGAGGCTGGGAAGCCCCAGCATTTT. It codes for CASSLASPVEAGKPQHF.

The chain uses TRBV24-1 and TRBJ2-3; the match to TRBD2 covers 7 bases. Germline V CDR1 and CDR2: KGHDR, SFDVKD. This CDR3 comprises 14 residues. The V and J ends lost 6 bases and 1 base, in that order; junction bases with no gene match: 3. Here the CDR3 DNA reads TGTGCCACCAGTTCCAGCGGGGGCACAGATACGCAGTATTTT. Translating it yields CATSSSGGTDTQYF.

The gene calls are TRBV6-6 and TRBJ2-3; a possible D gene is TRBD2 (7 bases). The CDR3 extends over 20 amino acids. Trimming pared 6 bases from V and 0 bases from J, leaving 28 bases between. CDR1 and CDR2 (germline): MNHNY, SVGAGI (reference sequence). CDR3 sequence (DNA): TGTGCCAGCAGCGCCTTGAGGGGACTTGCGGGGGCTTCTAGCACAGATACGCAGTATTTT. Translation gives CASSALRGLAGASSTDTQYF.

The chain employs TRBV19 and TRBJ1-2; D gene ambiguous. The V end lost 4 bases, the J end lost 4 bases, and 10 bases lay between the germline ends. Germline loops: CDR1 LNHDA, CDR2 SQIVND (reference sequence). The CDR3 runs 13 residues. Here the CDR3 reads CASSKEGLYGYTF. The CDR3 DNA reads as TGTGCCAGTAGTAAAGAGGGCCTCTATGGCTACACCTTC.

The chain links TRBV5-6 to TRBJ2-2, with 7 bases matching TRBD1. The length of the CDR3 is 16 residues. V lost 3 bases and J lost 1; bases outside the gene matches: 6. Germline V lookup: CDR1 SGHDT, CDR2 YYEEEE. CDR3 sequence reads: CASSWYRGLNTGELFF. The CDR3 DNA reads TGTGCCAGCAGCTGGTACAGGGGATTGAACACCGGGGAGCTGTTTTTT.

The chain joins TRBV3-1 (or the pseudogene TRBV3-2) to TRBJ1-3, with D possibly being TRBD1 (6 bases). The V gene lost 4 bases and the J gene lost 1 base, with 11 bases spanning the gap. CDR3 length equals 15 residues. The V gene's germline CDR1 is LGHDT and CDR2 YNNKEL (reference sequence). CDR3: CASSPVQGSGNTIYF. The CDR3 DNA reads TGTGCCAGCAGCCCGGTCCAGGGGTCTGGAAACACCATATATTTT.

The V call is TRBV5-4, the J call TRBJ2-7, with D perhaps matching TRBD1 (7 bases). The V gene's germline CDR1 is SGHNT and CDR2 YYREEE (reference sequence). This CDR3 contains 15 residues. Trimming removed 3 bases at V and 2 bases at J, with 15 bases between. The chain's CDR3 is CASSWGAGGTYEQYF. CDR3 bases: TGTGCCAGCAGCTGGGGGGCAGGGGGAACCTACGAGCAGTACTTC.

The gene calls are TRBV25-1 and TRBJ2-5; 8 bases line up with TRBD1. This CDR3 is 15 amino acids long. CDR1 is MGHDK and CDR2 is SYGVNS in the germline V gene. V lost 3 bases and J lost 4; bases outside the gene matches: 7. The CDR3 is CASSDISGGGETQYF. DNA for the CDR3: TGTGCCAGCAGTGATATCTCAGGGGGCGGAGAGACCCAGTACTTC.

The rearrangement joins TRBV11-3 to TRBJ2-2; a possible D gene is TRBD1 (6 bases). CDR3 size: 15 residues. The germline CDR1 and CDR2 sequences are SGHNT and YENEEA. The V gene lost 1 base and the J gene lost 0 bases, with 6 bases spanning the gap. CDR3 amino acids: CASSLGQANTGELFF. For the CDR3, the DNA is TGTGCCAGCAGCTTAGGACAGGCGAACACCGGGGAGCTGTTTTTT.

The chain joins TRBV5-8 to TRBJ2-7; 8 bases map to TRBD1. The germline CDR1 and CDR2 sequences are SGHTS and YDEGEE. The CDR3 has 15 amino acids. Trimming removed 5 bases from V and 2 bases from J; junction bases left unmatched: 9. CDR3 bases: TGTGCCAGCAGTCCAGGGGGCGCATTTCCCTACGAGCAGTACTTC. Amino acid sequence: CASSPGGAFPYEQYF.

The chain combines TRBV7-9 with TRBJ2-5; TRBD2 agrees at 14 bases. V lost 2 bases to trimming and J lost 5 bases; unmatched junction nucleotides: 7. The CDR3 is made up of 17 amino acids. Looked up from germline, CDR1 is SEHNR and CDR2 is FQNEAQ (reference sequence). CDR3 sequence reads: CASSLRKGLAGVETQYF. The CDR3 coding sequence is TGTGCCAGCAGCTTACGGAAGGGACTAGCGGGAGTTGAGACCCAGTACTTC.

The DNA of the CDR3 is TGTGCCAGCAGGCAGGCCTTCTACGAGCAGTACTTC. This gives the protein CASRQAFYEQYF. The genes are TRBV12-3 or TRBV12-4 and TRBJ2-7, with unresolved D. Trimming left V 6 bases short and J 3 bases short, with 9 bases between. CDR3 size: 12 residues.

The rearrangement uses TRBV5-6 and TRBJ2-7; 9 nucleotides line up with TRBD2. Germline assignment: CDR1 SGHDT and CDR2 YYEEEE. Germline trimming cut 0 bases from V and 4 bases from J; bases unmatched to any gene: 5. The CDR3 runs to 15 residues. CDR3 region: CASSLAGREGYEQYF. CDR3 DNA: TGTGCCAGCAGCTTGGCTGGGCGGGAGGGATACGAGCAGTACTTC.

The sample holds one count of this clone. This chain's CDR3 is CASSSRASNTGELFF. The CDR3 nucleotides are TGTGCCAGCAGCTCGAGGGCGAGTAACACCGGGGAGCTGTTTTTT. The V call is TRBV2, the J call TRBJ2-2; D is possibly TRBD2 (5 bases). V gave up 6 bases and J gave up 2 bases, with 13 bases separating them. Germline values: CDR1 SNHLY, CDR2 FYNNEI. This CDR3 comprises 15 residues.

This clone showed up just a few times. This chain connects TRBV5-1 to TRBJ2-7; D might be TRBD2 (7 bases). The CDR3 covers 17 residues. The germline gives CDR1 SGHRS, CDR2 YFSETQ. Trimming removed 0 bases at V and 3 bases at J, with 19 bases between. The CDR3 is CASSLVPLGGPFYEQYF. CDR3 in DNA: TGCGCCAGCAGCTTGGTCCCCCTCGGGGGGCCGTTCTACGAGCAGTACTTC.

V usage is TRBV5-1 and J usage is TRBJ2-5; TRBD1 aligns across 10 bases. The CDR3 runs to 14 residues. Germline assignment: CDR1 SGHRS and CDR2 YFSETQ. Trimming at V came to 6 bases and at J to 4 bases, leaving 6 bases not matched to a gene. The CDR3 nucleotides are TGCGCCAGCACGACAGGGGGCTTGGGAGAGACCCAGTACTTC. The encoded protein is CASTTGGLGETQYF.

This chain connects TRBV9 to TRBJ2-2, with TRBD2 matching over 7 bases. Germline trimming cut 0 bases from V and 4 bases from J; bases unmatched to any gene: 6. The CDR3 consists of 16 residues. Per germline, CDR1 SGDLS and CDR2 YYNGEE. The CDR3 nucleotides read TGTGCCAGCAGCGTAGGGCCTAGCGGCCGCACCGGGGAGCTGTTTTTT. Its translation is CASSVGPSGRTGELFF.

V and J are TRBV5-4 and TRBJ2-3, with TRBD2 matching 14 bases. CDR3 size: 14 residues. V dropped 5 bases and J dropped 4; count of bases not matched to a gene: 0. Germline-derived CDR1 and CDR2 are SGHNT and YYREEE (reference sequence). CDR3: CASRGLAGADTQYF. The CDR3 bases are TGTGCCAGCAGGGGACTAGCGGGGGCAGATACGCAGTATTTT.

The J gene is TRBJ2-1, the V gene TRBV11-1, with TRBD2 identical over 10 bases. After removal of 7 bases from V and 7 bases from J, the junction contained 10 bases not matched to a gene. CDR3 length equals 15 residues. CDR1 and CDR2 from the germline V gene are SGHAT and FQDESV (reference sequence). The CDR3 nucleotides are TGTGCCAGCACCCCCCTAGCGGGAGAGGGAAATGAGCAGTTCTTC. Protein: CASTPLAGEGNEQFF.

This sequence joins TRBV13 and TRBJ2-1; D is perhaps TRBD2 (6 bases). CDR3 size: 14 residues. V gave up 0 bases and J gave up 12 bases, with 15 bases separating them. Germline lookup yields CDR1 PRHDT and CDR2 FYEKMQ (reference sequence). The CDR3 is CASSLGLTGEMQFF. The CDR3 coding sequence is TGTGCCAGCAGCTTAGGCCTAACGGGGGAAATGCAGTTCTTC.

J is TRBJ2-1 and V is TRBV28; a possible D gene is TRBD2 (6 bases). The V end was cut by 2 bases, the J end by 9 bases, with 11 bases between. This CDR3 is 13 amino acids long. The germline V gene has CDR1 MDHEN and CDR2 SYDVKM. The CDR3 loop reads CASSLTGVGEQFF. The CDR3 DNA sequence: TGTGCCAGCAGTTTAACGGGAGTGGGTGAGCAGTTCTTC.

The chain carries TRBV7-3 and TRBJ1-6; 8 positions agree with TRBD1. V shed 2 bases, J shed 5 bases, and the junction held 2 bases outside the gene matches. The CDR3 totals 15 residues. The V gene's germline CDR1 is SGHTA and CDR2 FQGTGA. The CDR3 loop reads CASSLQGANNSPLHF. The CDR3 nucleotides are TGTGCCAGCAGCTTACAGGGGGCGAATAATTCACCCCTCCACTTT.

The sample holds a few counts of this clone. V is TRBV10-3 and J is TRBJ2-1, with TRBD2 identical over 10 bases. The CDR3 runs to 15 residues. V lost 6 bases to trimming and J lost 10 bases; unmatched junction nucleotides: 12. Germline V gene data show CDR1 as ENHRY and CDR2 as SYGVKD. CDR3 protein: CAIRGDLAGVREQFF. In DNA form, the CDR3 reads TGTGCCATCAGGGGGGATCTAGCGGGAGTTAGAGAGCAGTTCTTC.

With respect to this clone: Other nucleotide sequences from this sample produce the same CDR3. This rearrangement joins TRBV5-4 to TRBJ2-7, with unresolved D. The CDR3 has 13 amino acids. The V gene's germline CDR1 is SGHNT and CDR2 YYREEE (reference sequence). Trimming shortened V by 2 bases and J by 3 bases, and 9 bases separated the two germline ends. CDR3 sequence (DNA): TGTGCCAGCAGCTTAGCTGGTCTCTACGAGCAGTACTTC. Protein product: CASSLAGLYEQYF.